This T cell receptor (beta chain) originates from a study of blood T cell repertoires in COVID-19. Study-level information: The study drew acute and convalescent COVID-19 samples from the United States, Italy and Spain.

Here immunoSEQ multiplex PCR was the method, and the copy in TCRdb shows in-frame clones only, minus some. The sample contains 250,000 or so clones, 87% of which appear only once. Donors were grouped by their self-reported clinical history. Sequencing was done on a sample of PBMCs or T cells enriched from blood (not recorded which). The receptor was isolated from a woman under 40 with acute COVID-19.

CDR3 residues: CASSSGNTEAFF. CDR3 coding DNA: TGCGCCAGCAGCTCCGGGAACACTGAAGCTTTCTTT. The chain uses TRBV5-1 and TRBJ1-1; unclear D gene. CDR1 is SGHRS, CDR2 YFSETQ, per germline. The V and J ends lost 3 bases and 1 base respectively, with 4 bases between them. The CDR3 spans 12 residues.